This T cell receptor (beta chain) was identified in a study of T cell responses to AZD1222 COVID-19 vaccine. The overall study: Pooling was applied to second doses at about 4 or about 12 weeks. Study-level points and caveats: Repertoire sampling was restricted to post-peak T cell response timepoints. Spike-spanning, vaccine-associated CD4 TCRs were dominant at 160-218 and 743-854.

Assay: immunoSEQ multiplex PCR; the TCRdb copy retains only in-frame clones and omits some. Found here are about 180,000 clones, 87% of them singletons; the top ten hold less than 3%. Notes on this clone: Its antigen is not identified.

Deletions cut 3 bases from V and 1 base from J, with 10 bases between. The CDR3 consists of 14 residues. Germline V lookup: CDR1 SGHRS, CDR2 YFSETQ. This material consisted of peripheral blood, taken on day 0 of AZD1222 vaccination. This sequence was found in an adult in good health. This chain links TRBV5-1 with TRBJ2-5; tentatively, D is TRBD1 (6 bases). The CDR3 DNA reads TGCGCCAGCAGCTCCGGACAGATCCAAGAGACCCAGTACTTC. It encodes CASSSGQIQETQYF.